The T cell receptor (beta chain) described here comes from a study of cytomegalovirus exposure and HLA in healthy donors (TCRdb year 2017). Regarding the research as a whole: An earlier analysis of 587 of the donors reported over 250 Gb of sequence data and around 100 million unique TCR beta sequences obtained from about 170 million T cells. Across roughly 420 genotyped donors of the cohort, an average of about 240,000 unique TCR beta nucleotide sequences per donor were sequenced, and about a sixth of those sequences were non-productive. Genome-wide SNP genotypes for about 65% of the 666 donors were used in a later genetic analysis, which treated that subset as a discovery cohort. Typing coverage varied by locus: roughly 629-640 donors for A, B, C, DRB1 and DQB1; under 550 for DQA1; nearly 610 for DPA1; more than 450 for DPB1. Among the roughly 400 genotyped donors, about 83% belonged to the genetic ancestry cluster associated with self-reported Caucasian donors. Class I and class II HLA loci were covered by the typing at four-digit resolution. Donor age, sex, ethnicity and CMV serostatus were collected together with the repertoire data. The study was designed to test whether signatures of past pathogen exposure could be identified by cataloging public T cell receptors. All discovery cohort repertoires had been generated using a single sequencing platform. To decide whether each TCR beta V gene segment behaved as functional or pseudogenic, an earlier analysis of approximately 590 of the donors relied on high-throughput TCR beta sequencing. To study patterns of TCR occurrence, a later analysis re-analyzed previously published TCR beta repertoires from several hundred donors and added high-resolution HLA genotyping. An early release covering 500 to 750 HLA-typed donors comprised about 300 gigabases of sequencing data and approximately 85 million unique TCR sequences. Roughly 5 DR-DQ haplotypes were handled as single units for association and clustering, since linkage in the cohort was strong. The study profiled the T cell repertoires of some 610 subjects by immunosequencing and related them to cytomegalovirus serostatus. A separate validation cohort of about 110 different subjects was used in addition to the 666-subject first cohort. High-throughput TCR immunosequencing, statistical association of individual TCRs with disease status, and machine learning were combined to predict cytomegalovirus infection status. Rather than drawing on any new phenotypic data, the later analysis identified candidate immune exposures from TCR beta sequences and the way those sequences occurred across donors. Paper-wide results and their limitations: A further reported finding was that TCR beta sequences accurately predicted the HLA-A and HLA-B alleles for most subjects in the first cohort. Roughly uniform sequencing depth across donors was assumed in presence/absence analyses, although this assumption may not hold. The only immune exposure information available for the cohort was CMV serostatus. The authors suggested that the approach could potentially be extended to other disease states and immunological phenotypes. V-gene and J-gene trimming of TCR beta chains was associated with a missense DCLRE1C variant in a later genetic analysis, and the association was replicated in an independent cohort. Because counts were too low, around 17 rarely observed V segments, including chromosome 9 orphons, were left out of the earlier analysis of 587 of the donors. In an earlier analysis of 587 of the donors, most TCR beta V segments were observed in productive rearrangements about 87% or about 30% of the time, broadly matching IMGT annotations. In this cohort, only TCR beta chains were sequenced, and detectable features were limited by the absence of alpha or paired-chain data. When HLA alleles, especially DR and DQ, strongly co-occurred, attributing TCR associations to individual alleles was difficult. Some IMGT-functional V segments, including TRBV6-2 and TRBV6-3, could not be told apart with the 87-base-pair reads, so those segments were excluded. In a later analysis, 16,951 TCR beta sequences were associated with specific HLA alleles at a false discovery rate of 0.05. In a later analysis, HLA-associated TCR beta chains were found to be more clonally expanded and to have lower generation probabilities than equally common non-associated chains. A later analysis found that most CMV-associated TCR beta chains appeared HLA-restricted, with HLA associations seemingly driven largely by CMV exposure. Because HLA typing was unavailable for some donors at each locus, only the typed subset was used in association tests. A group of highly shared sequence variants was considered likely to be a technical artifact of the sequencing pipeline. The study listed approximately 160 TCR beta chains as associated with cytomegalovirus. A few of the identified cytomegalovirus-associated TCR beta chains were confirmed in vitro to be specific for cytomegalovirus antigens. Across donors, most TCR sequences were observed very rarely, whereas some public TCRs were present in many individuals. In a later analysis, TCR association rates were found to vary across HLA loci, with the most associated TCRs seen for DRB1 alleles and the fewest for HLA-C alleles. Cytomegalovirus status was reported to be diagnosed by the classifier with high specificity and sensitivity in both the original and validation cohorts. According to a later genetic analysis, donors in an Asian-associated ancestry cluster had fewer N-insertions in productive TCRs than the roughly 700-donor mean. According to a later analysis, parvovirus B19, influenza, CMV and Epstein-Barr virus appeared linked to several top co-occurrence clusters. Linkage disequilibrium might explain the correlated functional status among segregating V segments, but an unknown experimental factor could not be excluded.

V has 1 base trimmed and J has 4 bases trimmed; junction bases matching no gene number 5. CDR1 and CDR2, per the germline V gene, are SGHVS and FQNEAQ. The CDR3, from cysteine to phenylalanine, totals 16 residues. CDR3 DNA is the only sequence kept; it has 48 bases, read in frame from the first base. With regard to this clone: The specificity of this receptor is unknown. No base qualities exist here, and no much larger clone lies one base off it.

Library preparation used the immunoSEQ multiplex PCR assay. A mixture of 60 forward primers for TCR Vbeta segments and 13 reverse primers for TCR Jbeta segments was used in the multiplex PCR. Amplification of the CDR3 region of rearranged TCR beta genes was performed with a multiplex PCR assay on genomic DNA. Amplified TCR beta libraries were sequenced as 87-base-pair reads on the Illumina HiSeq System. Per the authors' processing: Across the 670 or so repertoires, a later analysis counted 78 million or so unique TCR beta chains, around 10 million of which were shared by at least two donors. Raw reads were error-corrected and collapsed into unique sequences with a nearest-neighbor algorithm that merged closely related sequences to remove PCR and sequencing errors. Alignment of CDR3 sequences to IMGT reference sequences was used to assign V, D and J gene segments. For a sequence to be retained, at least a six-nucleotide match to both a V gene segment and a J gene segment was required. A rearrangement counted as productive if the CDR3 had no stop codons and remained in frame with V and J, and every other rearrangement counted as non-productive. CDR3 was defined by IMGT convention, running from the second conserved V-encoded cysteine to the conserved J-encoded phenylalanine. Sequences without an unambiguous match to a single V gene segment were excluded from the earlier analysis of 587 of the donors. An earlier analysis of a few hundred of the donors classified V segments as functional when productive rearrangements were above 56.7% and as segregating when the standard deviation between donors was above 5%. A statistical classification framework was developed to diagnose cytomegalovirus status using the catalog of TCR beta chain sequences. A later analysis assigned V and J genes by comparing TCR nucleotide sequences with IMGT/GENE-DB human TR gene sequences. A later analysis assigned CDR3 sequences and most-parsimonious VDJ recombination scenarios with the TCRdist pipeline. In a later analysis, each TCR beta chain was defined by its CDR3 amino acid sequence together with its V-gene family, and reads lacking a unique V-gene family were excluded. As a way to deal with suspected cross-contamination and a sequencing artifact, a later analysis dropped 450 to 600 nucleotide sequences that were highly shared and had low generation probability. For each public chain, a later analysis derived a clonal expansion index from normalized ranks of inferred template counts within each repertoire. A later analysis computed generation probabilities with a VDJ recombination model fitted to out-of-frame rearrangements, and checked the results against IGoR. Hypergeometric tests were used in a later analysis to score TCR-TCR, TCR-HLA and TCR-CMV co-occurrence, with a repertoire-size bias correction applied to the TCR pairs. To estimate false discovery rates, a later analysis permuted the HLA or CMV assignments 20 times. A later analysis grouped co-occurring TCRs with DBSCAN, adding TCRdist sequence similarity when clustering within HLA-allele-positive subsets. Co-occurrence clustering excluded repertoires with fewer than 30,000 or more than 120,000 public chains, plus five with anomalous nucleotide sharing. TCRdb carries this immuneACCESS record with in-frame sequences only. Its versions omit some clonotypes, under half of them owing to an unresolved V gene in the studies checked, with the rest unexplained. V, J and clone size are taken as reported in that table, and D and trimming were inferred from the DNA itself. The sample records 60,000 to 65,000 clones, about 65% of which are singletons. Around 27% of the sample belongs to the ten largest clones.

In total, approximately 700 healthy bone marrow donors made up the cohort. Cohort members were all nominally healthy when sampled, although unrecorded immune exposures were likely present. The donor tested CMV seropositive, placing the donor among the 290 or so seropositive members of the cohort. Every donor gave a peripheral blood sample, and the peripheral blood mononuclear cells from that sample were used for TCR beta sequencing. The Qiagen DNeasy Blood Extraction Kit was used to extract genomic DNA from the blood cell samples. The sequence is built from TRBV7-8 and TRBJ2-5; TRBD1 lines up with 11 middle nucleotides. The receptor was derived from a middle-aged man in good health and CMV-seropositive. The sequencing input was PBMCs. The DNA sequence is as follows: TGTGCCAGCAGCTTAGTGGACAGGGGGCTATCAGAGACCCAGTACTTC. Its translation is CASSLVDRGLSETQYF.